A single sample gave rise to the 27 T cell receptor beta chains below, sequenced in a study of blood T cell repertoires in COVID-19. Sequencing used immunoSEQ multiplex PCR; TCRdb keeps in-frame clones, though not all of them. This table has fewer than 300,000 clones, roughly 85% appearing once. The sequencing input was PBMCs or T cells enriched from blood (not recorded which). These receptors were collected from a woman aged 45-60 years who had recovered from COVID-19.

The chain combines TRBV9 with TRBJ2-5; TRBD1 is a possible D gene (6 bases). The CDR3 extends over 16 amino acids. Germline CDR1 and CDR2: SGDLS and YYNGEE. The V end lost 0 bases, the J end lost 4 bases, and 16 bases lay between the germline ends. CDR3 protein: CASSVGPGEIVETQYF. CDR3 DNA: TGTGCCAGCAGCGTAGGACCAGGGGAAATCGTAGAGACCCAGTACTTC.

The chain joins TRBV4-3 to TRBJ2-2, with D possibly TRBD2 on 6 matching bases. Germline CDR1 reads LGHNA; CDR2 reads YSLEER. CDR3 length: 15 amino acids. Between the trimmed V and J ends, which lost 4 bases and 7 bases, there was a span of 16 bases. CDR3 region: CASSLSTGAVGELFF. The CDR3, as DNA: TGCGCCAGCAGCCTCTCTACGGGAGCGGTCGGGGAGCTGTTTTTT.

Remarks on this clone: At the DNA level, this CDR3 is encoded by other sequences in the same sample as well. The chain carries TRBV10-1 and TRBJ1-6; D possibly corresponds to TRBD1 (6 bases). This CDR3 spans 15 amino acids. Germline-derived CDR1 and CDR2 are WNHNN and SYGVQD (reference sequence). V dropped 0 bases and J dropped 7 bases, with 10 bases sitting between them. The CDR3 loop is CASSESRTENSPLHF. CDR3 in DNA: TGCGCCAGCAGTGAGTCCCGGACAGAAAATTCACCCCTCCACTTT.

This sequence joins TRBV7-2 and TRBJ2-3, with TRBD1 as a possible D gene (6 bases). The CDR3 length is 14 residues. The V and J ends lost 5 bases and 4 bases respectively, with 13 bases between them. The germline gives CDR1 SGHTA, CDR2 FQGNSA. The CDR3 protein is CASSRKQGSDTQYF. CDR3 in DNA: TGTGCCAGCAGCAGAAAACAGGGTTCAGATACGCAGTATTTT.

CDR3 DNA: TGTGCCTGGAGTTTGACAGGTACTAACTATGGCTACACCTTC. Protein product: CAWSLTGTNYGYTF. The chain is built from TRBV30 and TRBJ1-2; possible D gene TRBD1, 6 bases. Trimming left V 2 bases short and J 0 bases short, with 10 bases between. CDR3 size: 14 residues. Germline values: CDR1 GTSNPN, CDR2 SVGIG (reference sequence).

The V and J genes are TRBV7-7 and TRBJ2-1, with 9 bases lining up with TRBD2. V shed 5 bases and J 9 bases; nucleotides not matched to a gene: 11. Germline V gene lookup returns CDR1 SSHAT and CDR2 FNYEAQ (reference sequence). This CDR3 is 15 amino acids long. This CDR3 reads CASSPGTSFIGEQFF. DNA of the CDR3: TGTGCCAGCAGCCCCGGGACTAGCTTCATCGGTGAGCAGTTCTTC.

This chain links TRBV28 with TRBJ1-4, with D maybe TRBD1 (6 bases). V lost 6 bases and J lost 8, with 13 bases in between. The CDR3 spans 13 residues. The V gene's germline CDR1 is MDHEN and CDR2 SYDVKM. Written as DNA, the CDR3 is TGTGCCAGCAGCTTTCAGGGGAACGAAAAACTGTTTTTT. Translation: CASSFQGNEKLFF.

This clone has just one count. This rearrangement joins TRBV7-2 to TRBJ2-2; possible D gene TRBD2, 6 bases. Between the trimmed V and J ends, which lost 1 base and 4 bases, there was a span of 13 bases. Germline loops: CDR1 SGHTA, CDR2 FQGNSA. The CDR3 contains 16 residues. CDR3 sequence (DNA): TGTGCCAGCAGCTTAGTCGGCGGGATACGCACCGGGGAGCTGTTTTTT. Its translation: CASSLVGGIRTGELFF.

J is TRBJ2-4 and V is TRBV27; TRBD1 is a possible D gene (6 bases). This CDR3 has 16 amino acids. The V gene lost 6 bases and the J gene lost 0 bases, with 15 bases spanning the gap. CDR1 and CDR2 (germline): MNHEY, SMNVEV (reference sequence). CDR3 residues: CASSLDRLLAKNIQYF. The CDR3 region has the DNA TGTGCCAGCAGCCTTGACAGGCTACTAGCCAAAAACATTCAGTACTTC.

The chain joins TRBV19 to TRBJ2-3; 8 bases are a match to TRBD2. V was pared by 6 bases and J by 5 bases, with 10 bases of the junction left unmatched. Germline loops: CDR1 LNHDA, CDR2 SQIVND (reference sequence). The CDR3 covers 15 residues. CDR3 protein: CASRVFEAGVDTQYF. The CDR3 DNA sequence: TGTGCCAGTAGGGTGTTCGAAGCGGGAGTAGATACGCAGTATTTT.

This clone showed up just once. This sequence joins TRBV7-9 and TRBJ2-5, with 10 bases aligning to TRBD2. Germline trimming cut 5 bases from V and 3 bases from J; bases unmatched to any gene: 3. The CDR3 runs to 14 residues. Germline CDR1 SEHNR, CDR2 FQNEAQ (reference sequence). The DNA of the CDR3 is TGTGCCAGCAGCCTAGGACTAGCGGAAGAGACCCAGTACTTC. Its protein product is CASSLGLAEETQYF.

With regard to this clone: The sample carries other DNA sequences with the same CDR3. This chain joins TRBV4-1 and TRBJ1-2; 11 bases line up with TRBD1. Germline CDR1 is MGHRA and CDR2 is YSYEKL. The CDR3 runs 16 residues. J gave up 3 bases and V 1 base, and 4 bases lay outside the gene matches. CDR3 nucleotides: TGCGCCAGCAGCCAAGTTCCGGGACAGGGGGACTATGGCTACACCTTC. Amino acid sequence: CASSQVPGQGDYGYTF.

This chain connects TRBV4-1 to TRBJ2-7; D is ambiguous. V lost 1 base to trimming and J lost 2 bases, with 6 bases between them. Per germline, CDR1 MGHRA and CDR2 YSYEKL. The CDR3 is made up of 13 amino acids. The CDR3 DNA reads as TGCGCCAGCAGCCAAGGACTCCCCTACGAGCAGTACTTC. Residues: CASSQGLPYEQYF.

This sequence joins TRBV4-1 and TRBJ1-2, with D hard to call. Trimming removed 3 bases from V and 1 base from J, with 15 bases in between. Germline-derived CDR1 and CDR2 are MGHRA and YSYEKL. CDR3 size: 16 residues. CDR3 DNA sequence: TGCGCCAGCAGCCACCTATCGACGGGAAGTAACTATGGCTACACCTTC. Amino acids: CASSHLSTGSNYGYTF.

CDR3 DNA sequence: TGTGCCAGCAGCCAGCGCAGCGGGGCACCCTACGAGCAGTACTTC. It translates to CASSQRSGAPYEQYF. The chain employs TRBV4-2 and TRBJ2-7, with 7 bases matching TRBD2. The V segment lost 3 bases and the J segment 2 bases; nucleotides outside the gene matches: 7. There are 15 residues in the CDR3. The germline V gene has CDR1 LGHNA and CDR2 YNFKEQ.

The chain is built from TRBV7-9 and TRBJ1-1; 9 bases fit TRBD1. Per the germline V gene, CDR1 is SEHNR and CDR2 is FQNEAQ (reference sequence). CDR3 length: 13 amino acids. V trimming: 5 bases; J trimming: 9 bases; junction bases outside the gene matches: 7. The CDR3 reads CASSERTGDKAFF. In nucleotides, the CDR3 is TGTGCCAGCAGCGAAAGGACAGGGGATAAAGCTTTCTTT.

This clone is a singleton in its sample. The CDR3 bases are TGTGCCAGCAGAATGACAGGGGGCGTGGAAGAGACCCAGTACTTC. This sequence encodes CASRMTGGVEETQYF. The V call is TRBV6-5, the J call TRBJ2-5; 10 nucleotides match TRBD1. V lost 6 bases, J lost 3 bases, and 7 bases stayed unmatched. From germline, CDR1 is MNHEY and CDR2 SVGAGI. CDR3 length: 15 residues.

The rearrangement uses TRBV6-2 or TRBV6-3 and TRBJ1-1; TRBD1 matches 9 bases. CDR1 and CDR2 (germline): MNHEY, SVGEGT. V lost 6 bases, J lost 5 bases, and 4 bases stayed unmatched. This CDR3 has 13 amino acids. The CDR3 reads CASSRDRVTEAFF. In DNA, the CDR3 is TGTGCCAGCAGCCGGGACAGGGTTACTGAAGCTTTCTTT.

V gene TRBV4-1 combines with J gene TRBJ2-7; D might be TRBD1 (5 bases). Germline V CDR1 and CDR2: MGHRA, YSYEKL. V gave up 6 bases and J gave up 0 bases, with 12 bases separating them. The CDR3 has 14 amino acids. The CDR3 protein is CASSQGTPSYEQYF. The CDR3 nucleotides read TGCGCCAGCAGTCAGGGAACCCCCTCCTACGAGCAGTACTTC.

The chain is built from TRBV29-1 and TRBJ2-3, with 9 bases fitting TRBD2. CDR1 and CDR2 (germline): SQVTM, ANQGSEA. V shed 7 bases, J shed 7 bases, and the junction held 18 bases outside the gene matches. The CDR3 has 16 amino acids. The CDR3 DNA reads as TGCAGCGCCACACAAGGGTTTAGCGGGAGAGAGCATACGCAGTATTTT. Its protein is CSATQGFSGREHTQYF.

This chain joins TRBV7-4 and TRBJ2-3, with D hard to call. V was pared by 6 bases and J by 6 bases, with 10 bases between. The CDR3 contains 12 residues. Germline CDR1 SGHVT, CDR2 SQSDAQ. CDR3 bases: TGTGCCAGCAGTCTTCAACAGGATACGCAGTATTTT. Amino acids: CASSLQQDTQYF. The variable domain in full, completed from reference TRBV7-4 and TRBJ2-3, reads GAGVSQSPRYKVAKRGRDVALRCDSISGHVTLYWYRQTLGQGSEVLTYSQSDAQRDKSGRPSGRFSAERPERSVSTLKIQRTEQGDSAVYLCASSLQQDTQYFGPGTRLTVL.

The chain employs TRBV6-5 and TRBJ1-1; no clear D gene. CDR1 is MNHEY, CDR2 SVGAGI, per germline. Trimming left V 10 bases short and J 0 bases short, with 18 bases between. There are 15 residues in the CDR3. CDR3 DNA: TGTGCCACCCGCCCCCGAGGATACATGAACACTGAAGCTTTCTTT. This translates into CATRPRGYMNTEAFF.

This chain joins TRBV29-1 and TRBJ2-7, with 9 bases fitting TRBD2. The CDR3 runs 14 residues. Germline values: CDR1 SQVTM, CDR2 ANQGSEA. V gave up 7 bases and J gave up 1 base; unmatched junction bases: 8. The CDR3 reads CSASLAGESYEQYF. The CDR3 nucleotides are TGCAGCGCGTCCTTAGCGGGAGAATCCTACGAGCAGTACTTC.

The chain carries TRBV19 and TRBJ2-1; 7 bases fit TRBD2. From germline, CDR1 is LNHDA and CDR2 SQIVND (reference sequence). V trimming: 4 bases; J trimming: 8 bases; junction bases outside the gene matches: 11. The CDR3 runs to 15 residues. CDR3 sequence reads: CASSTRLASVHEQFF. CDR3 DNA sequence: TGTGCCAGTAGTACCCGACTAGCATCCGTCCATGAGCAGTTCTTC.

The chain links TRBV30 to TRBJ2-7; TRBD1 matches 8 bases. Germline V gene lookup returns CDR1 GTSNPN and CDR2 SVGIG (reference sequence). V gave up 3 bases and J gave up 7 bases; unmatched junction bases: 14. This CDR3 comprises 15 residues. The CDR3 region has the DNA TGTGCCTGGAGGGAGACAGGGGATCCCACCGGGGAGCAGTACTTC. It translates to CAWRETGDPTGEQYF.

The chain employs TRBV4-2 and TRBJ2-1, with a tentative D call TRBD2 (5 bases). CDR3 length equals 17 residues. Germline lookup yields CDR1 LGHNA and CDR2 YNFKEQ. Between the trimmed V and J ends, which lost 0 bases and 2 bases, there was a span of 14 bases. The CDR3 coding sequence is TGTGCCAGCAGCCAAGACCCACCAGCGGCGGCCTACAATGAGCAGTTCTTC. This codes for CASSQDPPAAAYNEQFF.

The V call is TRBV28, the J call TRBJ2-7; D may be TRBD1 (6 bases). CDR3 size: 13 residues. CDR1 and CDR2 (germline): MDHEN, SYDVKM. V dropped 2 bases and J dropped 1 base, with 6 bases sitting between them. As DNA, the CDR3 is TGTGCCAGCAGTTTAGGACAGTCCTACGAGCAGTACTTC. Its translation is CASSLGQSYEQYF.